The 18 T cell receptor beta chains below come from one sample, sequenced in a study of blood T cell repertoires in COVID-19. Using immunoSEQ multiplex PCR, the repertoire was profiled, and TCRdb retains in-frame clones only, with some absent. Of about 160,000 clones listed, about 93% are singletons. Material: peripheral blood. The receptors were gathered from a woman in her forties or fifties with acute or convalescent COVID-19.

This sequence joins TRBV5-1 and TRBJ2-3; 10 nucleotides match TRBD1. The germline gives CDR1 SGHRS, CDR2 YFSETQ. With 2 bases clipped from V and 4 bases from J, the junction kept 7 bases outside the gene matches. CDR3 size: 16 residues. CDR3 sequence reads: CASSLGQGGSADTQYF. The CDR3 DNA reads as TGCGCCAGCAGCTTAGGACAGGGGGGTTCGGCAGATACGCAGTATTTT. The full variable domain, with the rest looked up from reference TRBV5-1 and TRBJ2-3, is KAGVTQTPRYLIKTRGQQVTLSCSPISGHRSVSWYQQTPGQGLQFLFEYFSETQRNKGNFPGRFSGRQFSNSRSEMNVSTLELGDSALYLCASSLGQGGSADTQYFGPGTRLTVL.

The V call is TRBV7-3, the J call TRBJ2-2; 12 bases align to TRBD2. The germline gives CDR1 SGHTA, CDR2 FQGTGA. V dropped 4 bases and J dropped 2; count of bases not matched to a gene: 5. This CDR3 region has 17 residues. The CDR3 protein is CASSSGLAGLNTGELFF. As DNA, the CDR3 is TGTGCCAGCAGCTCTGGACTAGCGGGACTTAACACCGGGGAGCTGTTTTTT.

V gene TRBV28 combines with J gene TRBJ2-2; 13 nucleotides align to TRBD2. Germline V gene lookup returns CDR1 MDHEN and CDR2 SYDVKM. Trimming at V came to 5 bases and at J to 7 bases, leaving 4 bases not matched to a gene. This CDR3 is 15 amino acids long. CDR3 loop: CASSTRTSGSGELFF. Written as DNA, the CDR3 is TGTGCCAGCAGTACCCGGACTAGCGGGAGCGGGGAGCTGTTTTTT.

The genes are TRBV24-1 and TRBJ2-4, with 8 bases matching TRBD2. With V trimmed by 2 bases and J by 1 base, 12 bases remained unmatched. This CDR3 comprises 19 residues. Germline V gene lookup returns CDR1 KGHDR and CDR2 SFDVKD. CDR3 DNA: TGTGCCACCAGTGATTCCTTACTTCGGGAGGGCCCGGCCAAAAACATTCAGTACTTC. Translated, it gives CATSDSLLREGPAKNIQYF.

The chain employs TRBV7-9 and TRBJ2-3, with 7 positions matching TRBD1. The CDR3 loop spans 15 amino acids. Germline V gives CDR1 SEHNR, CDR2 FQNEAQ (reference sequence). V trimming: 3 bases; J trimming: 0 bases; junction bases outside the gene matches: 3. For the CDR3, the DNA is TGTGCCAGCAGCTTGACAGGGATCAGCACAGATACGCAGTATTTT. Translating gives CASSLTGISTDTQYF. Together with reference TRBV7-9 and TRBJ2-3, the CDR3 gives the full variable domain: DTGVSQNPRHKITKRGQNVTFRCDPISEHNRLYWYRQTLGQGPEFLTYFQNEAQLEKSRLLSDRFSAERPKGSFSTLEIQRTEQGDSAMYLCASSLTGISTDTQYFGPGTRLTVL.

The rearrangement uses TRBV19 and TRBJ2-3; D unclear. The CDR3 sequence is 12 residues long. Germline loops: CDR1 LNHDA, CDR2 SQIVND (reference sequence). V lost 4 bases to trimming and J lost 6 bases, with 8 bases between them. CDR3 in DNA: TGTGCCAGTAGTAGTGTTCCTGATACGCAGTATTTT. The encoded protein is CASSSVPDTQYF.

This clone was seen a single time. This chain joins TRBV6-5 and TRBJ2-1; TRBD1 might be the D (6 bases). Germline V gene lookup returns CDR1 MNHEY and CDR2 SVGAGI. This CDR3 has 15 amino acids. V gave up 6 bases and J gave up 9 bases, with 21 bases separating them. The DNA for the CDR3 is TGTGCCAGCAGGATGGGGGCAGTTCAATCGGGTGAGCAGTTCTTC. Its translation is CASRMGAVQSGEQFF.

This clone appeared a single time. The chain recombines TRBV12-3 or TRBV12-4 with TRBJ2-1, with 14 bases identical to TRBD2. Unmatched junction bases numbered 5, after V lost 6 bases and J lost 16 bases. CDR3 length: 12 amino acids. For the CDR3, the DNA is TGTGCCAGCAGGGGGACTAGCGGGAGCTTCTTCTTC. Translation gives CASRGTSGSFFF.

The V call is TRBV10-2, the J call TRBJ2-7, with a weak D call TRBD2 (6 bases). This CDR3 has 14 amino acids. In germline, CDR1 is WSHSY, CDR2 SAAADI. Trimming took off 8 bases at V and 5 bases at J, with 19 bases between the two ends. The DNA of the CDR3 is TGCGCCAGCTCATTCGTGGGGGGAAGGAACGAGCAGTACTTC. Its translation: CASSFVGGRNEQYF.

The chain uses TRBV20-1 and TRBJ2-5; 13 bases are shared with TRBD2. Per germline, CDR1 DFQATT and CDR2 SNEGSKA (reference sequence). This CDR3 is 17 amino acids long. V lost 3 bases, J lost 2 bases, and 9 bases stayed unmatched. The CDR3 here is CSASILGTSGNQETQYF. In DNA, the CDR3 is TGCAGTGCTAGTATCCTTGGGACTAGCGGGAATCAAGAGACCCAGTACTTC.

This clone was detected only once. This CDR3 reads CATSDPPGLAGREQFF. Here the CDR3 DNA reads TGTGCCACCAGTGATCCTCCGGGACTAGCGGGGCGGGAGCAGTTCTTC. The chain combines TRBV24-1 with TRBJ2-1; 13 bases line up with TRBD2. Germline trimming cut 3 bases from V and 10 bases from J; bases unmatched to any gene: 8. The CDR3 is made up of 16 amino acids. Germline assignment: CDR1 KGHDR and CDR2 SFDVKD.

V usage is TRBV3-1 (or the pseudogene TRBV3-2) and J usage is TRBJ1-2, with 7 bases fitting TRBD1. The V gene end was trimmed by 7 bases and the J gene end by 5 bases; junction bases not matched to a gene: 4. The germline V gene has CDR1 LGHDT and CDR2 YNNKEL (reference sequence). This CDR3 is built from 12 residues. CDR3 sequence: CASTGQDYGYTF. CDR3 in DNA: TGTGCCAGCACCGGACAGGATTATGGCTACACCTTC.

The CDR3 here is CASSQDRGSYNEQFF. The CDR3 region has the DNA TGCGCCAGCAGCCAAGATCGGGGGTCCTACAATGAGCAGTTCTTC. The chain has TRBV4-3 and TRBJ2-1; weak D call: TRBD2 (6 bases). Per germline, CDR1 LGHNA and CDR2 YSLEER. CDR3 length: 15 residues. V dropped 0 bases and J dropped 1 base, with 7 bases sitting between them.

The gene calls are TRBV6-1 and TRBJ1-1; D uncertain. The CDR3 runs 14 residues. Germline CDR1 reads MNHNS; CDR2 reads SASEGT. V was cut by 0 bases and J by 1 base, with 6 bases left in between. The CDR3 region is CASSEAAGNTEAFF. CDR3 DNA: TGTGCCAGCAGTGAAGCAGCAGGGAACACTGAAGCTTTCTTT.

The genes are TRBV18 and TRBJ1-3; no clear D gene. The length of the CDR3 is 12 residues. The ends were cut back, 3 bases at V and 4 bases at J, with 4 bases in the middle. Germline CDR1 is KGHSH and CDR2 is LQKENI. This chain's CDR3 is CASSPEGNTIYF. The CDR3 DNA is TGTGCCAGCTCACCTGAGGGAAACACCATATATTTT.

The V and J genes are TRBV11-2 and TRBJ1-2; 8 nucleotides line up with TRBD1. The CDR3 extends over 13 amino acids. The V gene's germline CDR1 is SGHAT and CDR2 FQNNGV. The V gene end was trimmed by 7 bases and the J gene end by 3 bases; junction bases not matched to a gene: 4. The DNA for the CDR3 is TGTGCCAGCATCCCGGGACAGGACTATGGCTACACCTTC. This gives the protein CASIPGQDYGYTF.

V and J are TRBV30 and TRBJ1-5, with D unresolved. V was shortened by 0 bases and J by 9 bases, with 9 bases between the two germline ends. The CDR3 is 12 residues long. CDR1 GTSNPN and CDR2 SVGIG come from the germline V gene (reference sequence). In nucleotides, the CDR3 is TGTGCCTGGAGTGTTCCAGGTCGGCCCCAGCATTTT. Amino acid sequence: CAWSVPGRPQHF.

This chain uses TRBV15 with TRBJ2-1, with D uncertain. Germline V CDR1 and CDR2: LNHNV, YYDKDF (reference sequence). V was trimmed by 3 bases and J by 6 bases, leaving 9 bases between them. The CDR3 is 13 residues long. The CDR3 reads CATSRVTPNEQFF. CDR3 nucleotide sequence: TGTGCCACCAGCAGGGTTACTCCCAATGAGCAGTTCTTC.